This TCR beta chain appears in the sequencing data of a study of blood T cells in healthy people across ages. A sample-barcoded 5' primer and a J-beta primer mix were used in a second PCR of about 7 to 12 cycles. TCRdb re-called the 5' RACE reads with MiXCR, one entry per CDR3 protein. The sample includes 1.5 million to 2 million distinct CDR3 sequences, around half of them seen just once. Trimming removed 5 bases at V and 8 bases at J, with 22 bases between. The germline V gene has CDR1 SGHRS and CDR2 YFSETQ. The CDR3 spans 16 residues. There are a few counts of this clonotype. The V call is TRBV5-1, the J call TRBJ1-4; D not certain. Input material: blood. The origin of this receptor is a woman aged 40 to 49 in good health. CDR3 amino acids: CASRVSANLLGEKLFF. The CDR3 bases are TGCGCCAGCAGGGTCTCGGCCAACCTACTAGGCGAAAAACTGTTTTTT.